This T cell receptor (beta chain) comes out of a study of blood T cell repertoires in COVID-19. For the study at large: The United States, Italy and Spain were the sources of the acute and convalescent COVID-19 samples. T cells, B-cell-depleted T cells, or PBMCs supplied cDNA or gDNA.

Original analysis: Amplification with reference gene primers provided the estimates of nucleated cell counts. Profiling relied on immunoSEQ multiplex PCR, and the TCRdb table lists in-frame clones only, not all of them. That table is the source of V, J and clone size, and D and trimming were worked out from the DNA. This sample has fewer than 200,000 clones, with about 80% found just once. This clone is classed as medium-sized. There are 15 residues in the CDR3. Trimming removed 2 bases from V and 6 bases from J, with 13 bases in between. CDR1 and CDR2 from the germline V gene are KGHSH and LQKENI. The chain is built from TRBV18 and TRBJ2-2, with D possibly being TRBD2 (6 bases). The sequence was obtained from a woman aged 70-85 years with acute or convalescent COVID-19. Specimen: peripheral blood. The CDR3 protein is CASSPGTQEAGELFF. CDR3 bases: TGTGCCAGCTCACCAGGGACTCAGGAGGCCGGGGAGCTGTTTTTT.